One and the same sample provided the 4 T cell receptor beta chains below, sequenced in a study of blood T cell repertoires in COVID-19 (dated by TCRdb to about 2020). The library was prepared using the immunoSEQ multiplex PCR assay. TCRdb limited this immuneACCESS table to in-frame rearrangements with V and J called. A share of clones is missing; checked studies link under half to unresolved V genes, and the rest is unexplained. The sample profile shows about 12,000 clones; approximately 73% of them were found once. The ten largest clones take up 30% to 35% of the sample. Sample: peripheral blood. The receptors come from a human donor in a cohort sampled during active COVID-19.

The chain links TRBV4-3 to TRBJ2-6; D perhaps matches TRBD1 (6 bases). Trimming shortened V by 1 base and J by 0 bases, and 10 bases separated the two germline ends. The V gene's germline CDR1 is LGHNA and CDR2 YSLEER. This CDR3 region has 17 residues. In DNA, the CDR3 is TGCGCCAGCAGCCAAGGGGGGCCCCGCTCTGGGGCCAACGTCCTGACTTTC. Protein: CASSQGGPRSGANVLTF.

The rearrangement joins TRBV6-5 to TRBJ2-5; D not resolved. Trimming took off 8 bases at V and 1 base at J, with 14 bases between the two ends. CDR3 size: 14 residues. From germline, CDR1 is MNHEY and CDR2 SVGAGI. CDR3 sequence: CASLELRTQETQYF. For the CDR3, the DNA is TGTGCCAGCCTGGAGCTAAGAACCCAAGAGACCCAGTACTTC.

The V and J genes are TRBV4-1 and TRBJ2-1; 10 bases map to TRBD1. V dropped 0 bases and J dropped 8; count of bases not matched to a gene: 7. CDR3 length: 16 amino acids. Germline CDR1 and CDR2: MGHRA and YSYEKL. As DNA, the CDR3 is TGCGCCAGCAGCCAAGAAGACAGGGGGCTTCGGGATGAGCAGTTCTTC. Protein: CASSQEDRGLRDEQFF.

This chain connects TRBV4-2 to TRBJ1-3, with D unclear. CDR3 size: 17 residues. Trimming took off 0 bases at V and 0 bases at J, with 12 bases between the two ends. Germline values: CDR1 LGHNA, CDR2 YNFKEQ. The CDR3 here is CASSQDYAGSSGNTIYF. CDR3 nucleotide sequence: TGTGCCAGCAGCCAAGATTACGCGGGTTCCTCTGGAAACACCATATATTTT.